This T cell receptor beta chain comes out of a study of cytomegalovirus exposure and HLA in healthy donors. Study-level points and caveats: The analysis excluded some indistinguishable V segments, including TRBV6-2 and TRBV6-3. Investigators reported 150 to 200 TCR beta chains as tied to cytomegalovirus.

In this sample, this clone turned up a few times. Its antigen remains unidentified. PCR was performed using 60 Vbeta and 13 Jbeta primers. Here immunoSEQ multiplex PCR was the method, and the copy in TCRdb shows in-frame clones only, minus some. The sample records 150,000 to 250,000 clones, 85% being singletons. CDR1 and CDR2 (germline): SGHRS, YFSETQ. Trimming left V 6 bases short and J 6 bases short, with 18 bases between. The CDR3 runs to 15 residues. Sequencing was carried out using PBMCs. This clonotype was obtained from a woman in her forties or fifties in good health and CMV-seronegative. The chain uses TRBV5-1 and TRBJ2-2; maybe TRBD1 (6 bases). The CDR3 nucleotides are TGCGCCAGCACCTTAAAAACAGGGTGGGCCGGGGAGCTGTTTTTT. The encoded protein is CASTLKTGWAGELFF. Looking up the rest from reference TRBV5-1 and TRBJ2-2 gives the full variable domain: KAGVTQTPRYLIKTRGQQVTLSCSPISGHRSVSWYQQTPGQGLQFLFEYFSETQRNKGNFPGRFSGRQFSNSRSEMNVSTLELGDSALYLCASTLKTGWAGELFFGEGSRLTVL.